These 27 T cell receptor beta chains share one sample of origin, sequenced in a study of Graves' ophthalmopathy and Graves' hyperthyroidism. RNA transcripts provided the template for amplifying TCR beta CDR3 regions. Amplification began with first-round RT-PCR using HTBI primers, then second-round multiplex PCR was performed. TCRdb used MiXCR to reprocess the multiplex PCR reads, holding one entry per CDR3 protein. Of 220,000 or so distinct CDR3 sequences in the sample, approximately 21% were seen once. Specimen: peripheral blood. The receptor source for this set is a woman in her forties or fifties with Graves' ophthalmopathy.

There are many counts of this clonotype. CDR3 in DNA: TGCAGTGCTCCTCCCGACAGCTATGGCTACACCTTC. This translates into CSAPPDSYGYTF. This chain connects TRBV20-1 to TRBJ1-2; TRBD1 might be the D (5 bases). The CDR3 has 12 amino acids. Germline V gene sequence: CDR1 DFQATT, CDR2 SNEGSKA (reference sequence). With 5 bases removed from V and 4 bases from J, the gap between germline ends came to 11 bases.

The sample holds many counts of this clonotype. J is TRBJ2-7 and V is TRBV11-2; tentatively, D is TRBD1 or TRBD2 (5 bases each). Trimming removed 0 bases at V and 6 bases at J, with 12 bases between. Germline assignment: CDR1 SGHAT and CDR2 FQNNGV. This CDR3 has 14 amino acids. The CDR3 DNA reads as TGTGCCAGCAGCTTAGATCCCCTTGGGGGCGAGCAGTACTTC. It is translated as CASSLDPLGGEQYF.

This rearrangement joins TRBV7-9 to TRBJ2-7; the D is unclear. Trimming took off 1 base at V and 7 bases at J, with 11 bases between the two ends. This CDR3 has 13 amino acids. The germline CDR1 and CDR2 sequences are SEHNR and FQNEAQ (reference sequence). The CDR3 DNA reads as TGTGCCAGCAGCTTAGGAGCCGGGTGGGAGCAGTACTTC. Amino acids: CASSLGAGWEQYF.

In this sample, this clonotype turned up once. This rearrangement joins TRBV28 to TRBJ1-2, with TRBD1 matching over 8 bases. The CDR3 has 13 residues. Trimming cost V 6 bases and J 8 bases; bases outside gene matches: 8. CDR1 is MDHEN and CDR2 is SYDVKM in the germline V gene. The CDR3, as DNA: TGTGCCAGCAGCTATAGGACAGGGCAGGGCTACACCTTC. As protein: CASSYRTGQGYTF.

The chain is built from TRBV5-6 and TRBJ2-7; D is ambiguous. The CDR3 runs to 15 residues. CDR1 and CDR2 (germline): SGHDT, YYEEEE. Trimming removed 4 bases at V and 2 bases at J, with 16 bases between. The CDR3 here is CASSPAERLTYEQYF. In DNA form, the CDR3 reads TGTGCCAGCAGCCCCGCGGAACGGTTAACCTACGAGCAGTACTTC.

This clonotype was observed a few times. The chain is built from TRBV4-1 and TRBJ2-2; D is ambiguous. CDR3 length equals 16 residues. In germline, CDR1 is MGHRA, CDR2 YSYEKL. The V and J ends lost 7 bases and 0 bases respectively, with 15 bases between them. CDR3 amino acids: CASTPGTLPNTGELFF. CDR3 sequence (DNA): TGCGCCAGCACCCCAGGAACCCTACCGAACACCGGGGAGCTGTTTTTT.

The table lists this clonotype with many counts. The gene calls are TRBV11-1 and TRBJ2-6; D might be TRBD1 or TRBD2, each matching 5 bases. V gave up 5 bases and J gave up 0 bases, with 14 bases separating them. Germline V gene data show CDR1 as SGHAT and CDR2 as FQDESV (reference sequence). The CDR3 consists of 17 residues. The CDR3 nucleotides read TGTGCCAGCAGCCCTTGGGGCAGCGGCTCTGGGGCCAACGTCCTGACTTTC. Protein sequence: CASSPWGSGSGANVLTF.

This clonotype was observed a few times. V usage is TRBV6-1 and J usage is TRBJ2-7; a weak D match, TRBD1 (7 bases). Looked up from germline, CDR1 is MNHNS and CDR2 is SASEGT. Trimming removed 6 bases at V and 5 bases at J, with 17 bases between. There are 14 residues in the CDR3. CDR3 nucleotide sequence: TGTGCCAGCAGAACACAGGGGAGGTCCCACGAGCAGTACTTC. Translated: CASRTQGRSHEQYF.

This chain joins TRBV11-1 and TRBJ1-1; D ambiguous. Trimming removed 4 bases from V and 4 bases from J, with 13 bases in between. Per the germline V gene, CDR1 is SGHAT and CDR2 is FQDESV (reference sequence). This CDR3 comprises 14 residues. CDR3 loop: CASSSHIFGTEAFF. CDR3 in DNA: TGTGCCAGCAGCTCACACATTTTTGGCACTGAAGCTTTCTTT.

This clonotype was found many times. The chain is built from TRBV7-3 and TRBJ2-2; 7 bases line up with TRBD1. Unmatched junction bases numbered 4, after V lost 5 bases and J lost 1 base. CDR1 and CDR2 (germline): SGHTA, FQGTGA. The CDR3 spans 15 residues. CDR3: CASSITGVNTGELFF. DNA for the CDR3: TGTGCCAGCAGCATCACAGGGGTGAACACCGGGGAGCTGTTTTTT.

This clonotype was seen repeatedly, ten times or more. The chain employs TRBV12-3 or TRBV12-4 and TRBJ1-5; D possibly corresponds to TRBD1 (6 bases). This CDR3 has 14 residues. V was clipped by 6 bases and J by 0 bases, with 9 bases between them. The CDR3 loop is CASRDSYSNQPQHF. The CDR3 DNA is TGTGCCAGCAGGGACAGTTATAGCAATCAGCCCCAGCATTTT.

V gene TRBV12-3 or TRBV12-4 combines with J gene TRBJ2-4; TRBD2 is a possible D gene (5 bases). The CDR3 has 14 amino acids. The V and J ends lost 5 bases and 11 bases respectively, with 19 bases between them. CDR3 in DNA: TGTGCCAGCAGTGGGGTATTGGGAGCGGCGGTTCAGTACTTC. Translation gives CASSGVLGAAVQYF.

This clonotype was observed once. Since a much larger clone is just one base distant, this may be a read error. It is likely a read error, because the conserved phenylalanine at the end of the CDR3 is missing. The CDR3 DNA reads as TGTGCCATCAGTGAACAGGGGAACACTGAAGCTTTCATT. Its translation: CAISEQGNTEAFI. The V and J genes are TRBV10-3 and TRBJ1-1; D perhaps matches TRBD1 (6 bases). The V end lost 3 bases, the J end lost 1 base, and 6 bases lay between the germline ends. The germline gives CDR1 ENHRY, CDR2 SYGVKD. The CDR3 sequence is 13 residues long.

The rearrangement links TRBV7-2 to TRBJ1-2, with 8 bases identical to TRBD1. CDR1 and CDR2 (germline): SGHTA, FQGNSA. V shed 5 bases, J shed 3 bases, and the junction held 8 bases outside the gene matches. The CDR3 extends over 15 amino acids. Written as DNA, the CDR3 is TGTGCCAGCAGCCCTAGGGGGACAGGATACTATGGCTACACCTTC. This gives the protein CASSPRGTGYYGYTF.

The chain is built from TRBV6-1 and TRBJ1-2; D not certain. The CDR3 loop spans 14 amino acids. The germline gives CDR1 MNHNS, CDR2 SASEGT. V lost 1 base, J lost 4 bases, and 10 bases lay in between. The CDR3 DNA sequence: TGTGCCAGCAGTGAAGGAGGGTCCTTCTATGGCTACACCTTC. Protein sequence: CASSEGGSFYGYTF.

This clonotype was observed at least ten times. This sequence joins TRBV7-8 and TRBJ2-4, with 12 positions matching TRBD2. The V and J ends lost 5 bases and 7 bases, in that order; junction bases with no gene match: 9. This CDR3 is built from 16 residues. In germline, CDR1 is SGHVS, CDR2 FQNEAQ. CDR3 bases: TGTGCCAGCAGCCCCCGACTAGCGGGAGTGCTTAACATTCAGTACTTC. Its translation is CASSPRLAGVLNIQYF.

This clonotype was observed a few times. The CDR3 nucleotides read TGTGCCAGCAGTTACTCGAATAGGGCTGGGTATGGCTACACCTTC. Amino acids: CASSYSNRAGYGYTF. The V and J genes are TRBV6-5 and TRBJ1-2; D not certain. This CDR3 contains 15 residues. The V gene's germline CDR1 is MNHEY and CDR2 SVGAGI. The ends were cut back, 0 bases at V and 5 bases at J, with 13 bases in the middle.

This chain uses TRBV28 with TRBJ1-6; unclear D gene. The germline V gene has CDR1 MDHEN and CDR2 SYDVKM. The length of the CDR3 is 15 residues. V dropped 6 bases and J dropped 9 bases, with 18 bases sitting between them. The chain's CDR3 is CASSQSSVRGSPLHF. The CDR3 DNA reads as TGTGCCAGCAGCCAATCATCAGTGAGAGGTTCACCCCTCCACTTT.

This clonotype was seen ten or more times. The chain recombines TRBV12-3 or TRBV12-4 with TRBJ2-2; TRBD2 matches at 7 bases. The junction had 11 bases not matched to a gene; V was cut back by 11 bases and J by 5 bases. This CDR3 has 14 residues. DNA for the CDR3: TGTGCCGGTCGTCGCGCCGGGGGGACCGGGGAGCTGTTTTTT. It codes for CAGRRAGGTGELFF.

This clonotype has a count of ten or more. In nucleotides, the CDR3 is TGTGCCAGCAACTCCCAGGGGGACAGGGGAATTTTCTCCGAAGCTTTCTTT. Its translation: CASNSQGDRGIFSEAFF. V and J are TRBV11-1 and TRBJ1-1; TRBD1 matches at 10 bases. The J segment lost 8 bases and the V segment lost 7 bases, leaving 19 bases of the junction unmatched. CDR1 and CDR2 from the germline V gene are SGHAT and FQDESV (reference sequence). This CDR3 contains 17 residues.

The sample holds many counts of this clonotype. The chain couples TRBV12-3 or TRBV12-4 to TRBJ2-5; D is possibly TRBD1 (5 bases). This CDR3 is built from 13 residues. V lost 4 bases and J lost 5, with 11 bases in between. The CDR3 bases are TGTGCCAGCAGTTGGCGACAGTCTGAGACCCAGTACTTC. Its protein is CASSWRQSETQYF.

The V and J genes are TRBV2 and TRBJ1-5; tentatively, D is TRBD1 (6 bases). The germline V gene has CDR1 SNHLY and CDR2 FYNNEI. Trimming stripped 6 bases from V and 4 bases from J, with 13 bases between. This CDR3 has 14 amino acids. The CDR3 bases are TGTGCCAGCAGGGACGACAGGACAAATCAGCCCCAGCATTTT. This sequence encodes CASRDDRTNQPQHF.

In its sample, this clonotype was seen many times. The V gene is TRBV30, the J gene TRBJ2-7; 8 bases align to TRBD2. This CDR3 has 13 residues. The germline V gene has CDR1 GTSNPN and CDR2 SVGIG (reference sequence). V was pared by 2 bases and J by 6 bases, with 6 bases of the junction left unmatched. The CDR3, as DNA: TGTGCCTGGAGTCCCGGGAGGGAAGCCGAGCAGTACTTC. It specifies CAWSPGREAEQYF.

This clonotype was found many times. The genes are TRBV7-8 and TRBJ2-7, with TRBD1 matching 10 bases. The V and J ends lost 8 bases and 1 base, in that order; junction bases with no gene match: 2. CDR1 SGHVS and CDR2 FQNEAQ come from the germline V gene. The CDR3 sequence is 13 residues long. The DNA for the CDR3 is TGTGCCAGCCTGGGACAGGGGTCCTACGAGCAGTACTTC. It specifies CASLGQGSYEQYF.

In regard to this clonotype: A much larger clone lies one base from this, so it may be a read error. V usage is TRBV7-3 and J usage is TRBJ2-5, with TRBD2 matching over 10 bases. The CDR3 length is 14 residues. Germline lookup yields CDR1 SGHTA and CDR2 FQGTGA. The CDR3 bases are TGTGCCAGCAGCCCTAGCGGGAGCTACGAGACCCTGTACTTC. Encoded protein: CASSPSGSYETLYF.

The V call is TRBV11-2, the J call TRBJ2-2, with D tentatively TRBD2 (6 bases). Trimming removed 4 bases at V and 0 bases at J, with 12 bases between. Germline loops: CDR1 SGHAT, CDR2 FQNNGV. This CDR3 comprises 16 residues. CDR3 protein: CASSSGSGANTGELFF. The CDR3 coding sequence is TGTGCCAGCAGCTCCGGTAGCGGAGCGAACACCGGGGAGCTGTTTTTT.

This clonotype was seen at least ten times. The chain employs TRBV12-3 or TRBV12-4 and TRBJ2-5, with 9 bases aligning to TRBD2. J was trimmed by 5 bases and V by 7 bases; bases with no gene match: 8. The CDR3 is made up of 14 amino acids. CDR3 in DNA: TGTGCCAGCACTGTTAGCGGGAGAAGGGAGACCCAGTACTTC. It is translated as CASTVSGRRETQYF.